These T cell receptor beta chains were read from a single sample in a study of metastatic and nonmetastatic thyroid tumors. TCRdb re-clonotyped the PCR reads through MiXCR. The data hold 30,000 to 40,000 clones, with about a sixth observed a single time. The sample taken for sequencing was blood. The source is a male donor with papillary thyroid cancer or a benign thyroid nodule (not recorded which). Some clones in this sample may be carry-over from other donors' samples. The CDR3 runs from the conserved cysteine through the conserved F or W. A D gene is named only where the DNA matches it firmly. Rows may omit the clone size; those that give it use once, few, many or a size class.

V gene	D gene	clone size	J gene	CDR3 protein	CDR3 DNA
TRBV24-1	TRBD1	few	TRBJ1-2	CATSDGRAGGGYTF	TGTGCCACCAGTGATGGAAGGGCAGGGGGCGGCTACACCTTC
TRBV28	TRBD1	.	TRBJ1-2	CASGLPGQGAVGYTF	TGTGCCAGCGGCCTACCTGGACAGGGGGCGGTTGGCTACACCTTC
TRBV12-5	.	.	TRBJ2-3	CASGLSPRATDTQYF	TGTGCTAGTGGCCTCTCCCCCCGGGCTACAGATACGCAGTATTTT
TRBV10-3	.	few	TRBJ2-7	CASQVTGGVGEQYF	TGTGCCAGCCAGGTGACAGGTGGGGTGGGGGAGCAGTACTTC
TRBV20-1	TRBD1	.	TRBJ1-2	CSASRDRCCYTF	TGCAGTGCTAGTAGGGACAGGTGTTGCTACACCTTC
TRBV28	.	many	TRBJ2-7	CASSRYEQYF	TGTGCCAGCAGTAGATACGAGCAGTACTTC
TRBV28	TRBD1	medium-sized	TRBJ2-7	CASTLQGDSYEQYF	TGTGCCAGCACTCTCCAAGGGGACAGCTACGAGCAGTACTTC
TRBV7-7	.	.	TRBJ2-5	CASSFGPRGVVSQETQYF	TGTGCTAGCAGCTTTGGCCCCAGGGGTGTGGTGTCTCAAGAGACCCAGTACTTC
TRBV30	TRBD1	many	TRBJ1-6	CAWSVVRGQRSPLHF	TGTGCCTGGAGTGTAGTAAGGGGGCAGAGATCACCCCTCCACTTT
TRBV6-2/TRBV6-3	.	few	TRBJ1-5	CASSYPGIQPQHF	TGTGCCAGCAGTTACCCTGGTATTCAGCCCCAGCATTTT
TRBV19	TRBD2	.	TRBJ2-3	CASSRTRGYTDTQYF	TGTGCCAGTAGCAGGACTAGGGGATACACAGATACGCAGTATTTT
TRBV10-1	.	many	TRBJ1-2	CASSESRQGGGYTF	TGCGCCAGCAGTGAGTCTCGCCAGGGAGGAGGCTACACCTTC
TRBV11-2	TRBD2	.	TRBJ2-3	CASIPPGLAGGTDTQYF	TGTGCCAGTATCCCCCCGGGACTAGCGGGGGGCACAGATACGCAGTATTTT
TRBV6-1	.	medium-sized	TRBJ2-7	CASSDQLDPQTSYEQYF	TGTGCCAGCAGTGACCAATTAGACCCACAAACATCCTACGAGCAGTACTTC
TRBV6-1	.	many	TRBJ1-5	CASSTGQPNQPQHF	TGTGCCAGCAGCACGGGGCAGCCCAATCAGCCCCAGCATTTT
TRBV30	.	.	TRBJ2-5	CASTLAYETQYF	TGTGCCTCCACGCTAGCGTACGAGACCCAGTACTTC
TRBV4-1	TRBD2	.	TRBJ2-5	CASSRVLAGDIETQYF	TGCGCCAGCAGCCGAGTCCTAGCGGGAGATATAGAGACCCAGTACTTC
TRBV11-2	.	.	TRBJ1-2	CASSPSTSYGYTF	TGTGCCAGCAGCCCCAGTACCAGCTATGGCTACACCTTC
TRBV18	TRBD1	many	TRBJ2-1	CASSPDRGPGEQFF	TGTGCCAGCTCACCGGACAGGGGGCCGGGTGAGCAGTTCTTC
TRBV9	.	.	TRBJ2-3	CASSVEARNTDTQYF	TGTGCCAGCAGCGTAGAAGCGCGGAACACAGATACGCAGTATTTT
TRBV12-3/TRBV12-4	.	few	TRBJ1-2	CASSLAAGLNTF	TGTGCCAGCAGTTTAGCGGCGGGGTTAAACACCTTC
TRBV7-9	.	few	TRBJ2-3	CASSRLEDTQYF	TGTGCCAGCAGCAGACTAGAGGATACGCAGTATTTT
TRBV20-1	.	many	TRBJ1-2	CSASTSSSYGYTF	TGCAGTGCTAGCACATCATCATCCTATGGCTACACCTTC
TRBV6-4	TRBD2	many	TRBJ2-3	CASSEREGTDTQYF	TGTGCCAGCAGTGAGCGGGAGGGCACAGATACGCAGTATTTT
TRBV7-9	TRBD2	many	TRBJ2-3	CASSPGGSKTDTQYF	TGTGCCAGCAGCCCCGGGGGGAGCAAGACAGATACGCAGTATTTT
TRBV7-8	.	many	TRBJ1-5	CASSLAAGNQPQHF	TGTGCCAGCAGCTTAGCGGCAGGCAATCAGCCCCAGCATTTT
TRBV28	.	many	TRBJ1-1	CAISRVTLIGYSGAFF	TGTGCCATATCCAGGGTTACACTGATTGGTTACTCGGGAGCTTTCTTT
TRBV6-2/TRBV6-3	TRBD1	many	TRBJ1-1	CASSPRTGTNTEAFF	TGTGCCAGCAGTCCTAGGACAGGGACGAACACTGAAGCTTTCTTT
TRBV20-1	.	many	TRBJ1-3	CSARSVDSPSSGNTIYF	TGCAGTGCTAGAAGTGTAGACTCCCCGAGCTCTGGAAACACCATATATTTT
TRBV5-1	.	few	TRBJ2-7	CASSLSVAAYEQYF	TGCGCCAGCAGCTTGTCCGTGGCGGCCTACGAGCAGTACTTC
TRBV6-1	.	many	TRBJ1-1	CASSPDGAEAFF	TGTGCCAGCAGCCCGGACGGCGCTGAAGCTTTCTTT
TRBV18	TRBD1	many	TRBJ2-1	CASSQTGTGAYNEQFF	TGTGCCAGCTCACAGACCGGGACAGGGGCCTACAATGAGCAGTTCTTC
TRBV30	.	many	TRBJ1-4	CAWSVPGGNEKLFF	TGTGCCTGGAGTGTACCGGGAGGTAATGAAAAACTGTTTTTT
TRBV11-1	TRBD2	.	TRBJ2-1	CASSLGDRDYGDEQFF	TGTGCCAGCAGCTTAGGAGACCGGGACTACGGGGATGAGCAGTTCTTC
TRBV9	.	many	TRBJ2-3	CASSARDPSTDTQYF	TGTGCCAGCAGCGCGAGAGACCCGAGCACAGATACGCAGTATTTT
TRBV11-2	.	.	TRBJ2-1	CASSLGPSSYNEQFF	TGTGCCAGCAGCTTGGGACCCAGCTCCTACAATGAGCAGTTCTTC
TRBV20-1	TRBD1	.	TRBJ2-2	CSARDRANTGELFF	TGCAGTGCTAGGGACAGGGCTAACACCGGGGAGCTGTTTTTT
TRBV9	.	many	TRBJ1-1	CASSPWDTGTEAFF	TGTGCCAGCAGCCCTTGGGACACGGGCACTGAAGCTTTCTTT
TRBV12-3/TRBV12-4	TRBD2	many	TRBJ2-7	CANSLGHPGGLGGRAAYEQYF	TGTGCCAACAGTTTAGGGCATCCTGGCGGGTTGGGCGGGAGGGCCGCGTACGAGCAGTACTTC
TRBV6-1	.	few	TRBJ1-2	CASRLNQAKYGYTF	TGTGCCAGTAGACTTAATCAGGCGAAATATGGCTACACCTTC
TRBV19	.	many	TRBJ2-2	CASSIAGGSGGELFF	TGTGCCAGTAGTATAGCAGGAGGAAGCGGCGGGGAGCTGTTTTTT
TRBV19	.	medium-sized	TRBJ2-2	CASSIRQDNTGELFF	TGTGCCAGTAGTATTCGACAGGACAACACCGGGGAGCTGTTTTTT
TRBV11-3	.	many	TRBJ2-2	CASSLDVGELFF	TGTGCCAGCAGCTTAGATGTCGGGGAGCTGTTTTTT
TRBV30	.	many	TRBJ1-3	CAWSVGSVNTIYF	TGTGCCTGGAGTGTGGGTAGCGTAAACACCATATATTTT
TRBV7-6	TRBD2	many	TRBJ2-1	CASSSVGLAGNEQFF	TGTGCCAGCAGCTCAGTAGGACTAGCGGGCAATGAGCAGTTCTTC
TRBV7-2	TRBD2	.	TRBJ2-7	CASSLTAGAGEQYF	TGTGCCAGCAGCCTCACAGCGGGAGCCGGCGAGCAGTACTTC
TRBV6-5	.	many	TRBJ2-1	CASSSPKRGLWDEQFF	TGTGCCAGCAGTTCCCCAAAGAGGGGGTTATGGGATGAGCAGTTCTTC
TRBV6-1	.	few	TRBJ2-5	CASQREPQETQYF	TGTGCCAGCCAGAGGGAACCGCAAGAGACCCAGTACTTC
TRBV20-1	.	many	TRBJ2-7	CSARDGGKVGTYEQYF	TGCAGTGCTAGAGATGGGGGGAAGGTAGGGACCTACGAGCAGTACTTC
TRBV18	.	many	TRBJ2-7	CASLPGGGYEQYF	TGTGCCAGCCTCCCAGGGGGAGGTTACGAGCAGTACTTC
TRBV12-3/TRBV12-4	.	few	TRBJ2-3	CASSLGGAPTDTQYF	TGTGCCAGCAGTTTGGGGGGCGCGCCCACAGATACGCAGTATTTT
TRBV11-2	TRBD1	.	TRBJ2-2	CASSQGTGTGELFF	TGTGCCAGCAGCCAAGGGACAGGGACCGGGGAGCTGTTTTTT
TRBV6-1	.	medium-sized	TRBJ2-7	CATSTRDSSYEQYF	TGTGCCACCTCCACGCGGGACAGCTCCTACGAGCAGTACTTC
TRBV6-2/TRBV6-3	.	.	TRBJ1-1	CASSYVCLTAFF	TGTGCCAGCAGTTACGTTTGCCTTACGGCTTTCTTT
TRBV7-2	.	.	TRBJ1-2	CASSHTSPYGYTF	TGTGCCAGCAGTCACACTTCTCCCTATGGATACACATTC